The rows below give T cell receptor beta chains drawn from one sample of a study of T cells expressing NK-cell markers. From the 5' RACE reads, TCRdb lists one entry per CDR3 protein and no DNA. The listing records 500,000 or so distinct CDR3 sequences. Source material: blood T cells: a sorted CD56 or NKG2C T cell subset, CD4+ or CD8+ T cells, or bulk PBMC T cells (not recorded which). The receptors derive from a man between 18 and 29 years old in good health. The CDR3 runs from the conserved cysteine through the conserved F or W.

TRBV6-2/TRBV6-3	TRBJ2-1	CASSYVLAGGGNEQFF
TRBV7-9	TRBJ2-1	CASSTILAGDHNEQFF
TRBV7-2	TRBJ2-5	CARGSVGGETQYF
TRBV28	TRBJ2-3	CASSPTSGSWDTQYF
TRBV29-1	TRBJ2-1	CSAILQGREQFF
TRBV14	TRBJ2-7	CASSQVKQGAGEQYF
TRBV20-1	TRBJ1-5	CSAWARGGQPQHF
TRBV27	TRBJ2-7	CASSILQGDEQYF
TRBV7-3	TRBJ2-6	CASSLRGSSSGANVLTF
TRBV6-1	TRBJ2-7	CASSVIGQEGYEQYF
TRBV4-2	TRBJ2-3	CASSQDSPGAASDTQYF
TRBV24-1	TRBJ1-3	CATSDLYTGGQGDSFSGNTIYF
TRBV12-3/TRBV12-4	TRBJ1-3	CASSSSGPGGNTIYF
TRBV27	TRBJ2-1	CASSPEPSGPTYNEQFF
TRBV6-1	TRBJ2-1	CASSGLAGASSYNEQFF
TRBV7-9	TRBJ2-5	CASSLSVGPQYF
TRBV6-5	TRBJ1-3	CASSYQGDAGNTIYF
TRBV5-1	TRBJ2-2	CASSNIAGPDTGELFF
TRBV6-1	TRBJ2-1	CAMSREIDSSYNEQFF
TRBV12-3/TRBV12-4	TRBJ2-3	CASSQDRNTDTQYF
TRBV27	TRBJ2-1	CASSLRDGSYNEQFF
TRBV29-1	TRBJ1-4	CSGVIGTNEKLFF
TRBV10-3	TRBJ2-3	CAISEKSLGADTQYF
TRBV19	TRBJ2-2	CATETGRNTGELFF
TRBV11-2	TRBJ2-3	CASSFTSSGSPSSTDTQYF
TRBV12-3/TRBV12-4	TRBJ1-1	CASSPRTGMNTEAFF
TRBV5-1	TRBJ2-3	CASSLLGRYTDTQYF
TRBV27	TRBJ2-2	CASSRDFLTGELFF
TRBV28	TRBJ1-5	CASSSPGQAQPQHF
TRBV12-3/TRBV12-4	TRBJ2-1	CASSLGQGDGLAFREQFF
TRBV20-1	TRBJ2-1	CSARDSGHSYNEQFF
TRBV7-7	TRBJ2-5	CAIGTGVTQETQYF
TRBV6-2/TRBV6-3	TRBJ2-1	CASGAGHNEQFF
TRBV7-6	TRBJ2-7	CASSLEVGRAEEQYF
TRBV3-1	TRBJ2-7	CASSQDLTGGARNF
TRBV27	TRBJ1-2	CASSLYNGQGYTF
TRBV5-1	TRBJ1-1	CASNTGVGGMGPEAFF
TRBV5-1	TRBJ2-7	CASSLTGIDYEQYF
TRBV12-3/TRBV12-4	TRBJ1-1	CASSLVQEAFF
TRBV28	TRBJ2-1	CASRGPGLQRNEQFF
TRBV5-5	TRBJ2-7	CASSLSGQGVSYEQYF
TRBV20-1	TRBJ2-1	CSATDTNNEQFF
TRBV4-1	TRBJ1-1	CASSQDPVGSTQAFF
TRBV6-5	TRBJ2-6	CASSYSRVSGANVLTF
TRBV12-3/TRBV12-4	TRBJ1-5	CASSRHLGGVEGQPQHF
TRBV20-1	TRBJ2-3	CSARTGTGVDTDTQYF
TRBV4-3	TRBJ2-7	CASSRTLAVRYEQYF
TRBV4-3	TRBJ2-7	CASSQDAGQGAYEQYF
TRBV3-1	TRBJ1-1	CASSQDGGGLNTEAFF
TRBV20-1	TRBJ1-4	CSAAGSSGEKLFF
TRBV28	TRBJ1-1	CASSFSQVRGNTEAFF
TRBV12-3/TRBV12-4	TRBJ1-1	CASSLTSSMNTEAFF
TRBV11-1	TRBJ1-5	CASSLWDGQGIDQPQHF
TRBV20-1	TRBJ1-2	CSAPAGAHYGYTF